This TCR beta chain came from a study of beta chain features in type 1 diabetes. Study-wide results and limits: TCRB CDR3 length was moderately but significantly reduced in all four CD4+ subsets of Type 1 diabetes patients.

About this clone: Its antigen is not known.

Since all of the isolated RNA was reverse transcribed, expressed TCRB transcripts were what got sequenced. Method: immunoSEQ multiplex PCR; TCRdb's copy keeps in-frame clones and lacks some. Of about 370,000 clones listed, 9.6% are singletons. The CDR3 length is 17 residues. Trimming cost V 2 bases and J 0 bases, with 17 bases left between them. Germline-derived CDR1 and CDR2 are SGHTA and FQGNSA. Sequencing used central memory CD4+ T cells from blood. This chain links TRBV7-2 with TRBJ2-7; TRBD1 might be the D (8 bases). This clonotype was obtained from a young man with type 1 diabetes. The CDR3 loop is CASSLNGGTGSSYEQYF. The DNA of the CDR3 is TGTGCCAGCAGCTTAAACGGGGGGACAGGTTCCTCCTACGAGCAGTACTTC.